The present T cell receptor (beta chain) was sequenced within a study of shared clonotypes between healthy human individuals. On this clone: Its matching antigen is unknown.

This CDR3 spans 15 amino acids. The germline gives CDR1 MNHNY, CDR2 SVGAGI (reference sequence). Losses at the gene ends were 10 bases for V and 6 bases for J; bases not matched to a gene: 16. Regarding the study as a whole: Larger estimated richness was generally recorded for naive subsets relative to memory subsets.

TCRdb's copy holds only in-frame clones and misses some; the assay was immunoSEQ multiplex PCR. Of about 2.2 million clones in the sample, 80% to 95% were seen once. The naive CD8 population came from CD45RO-negative cells selected for CCR7, without terminally differentiated effector memory CD45RA+ cells. Donation came from healthy HIV-negative adults that had no recent acute infections or vaccinations. This chain uses TRBV6-6 with TRBJ2-7; 9 bases agree with TRBD2. This clonotype originated in a man aged 18 to 30 in good health. Some clones in this sample may be carry-over from other donors' samples. Sequencing was performed on naive CD8+ T cells from PBMCs. CDR3 nucleotides: TGTGCCACTAATAGTGGCGGGAGGGCCTCGGGCGAGCAGTACTTC. Translation gives CATNSGGRASGEQYF.